The entry below gives a single T cell receptor (beta chain) sequence along with its context. The antigen it binds to is not known. Base qualities are missing; no much larger clone stands one base away. The treatment or condition label for this specimen denotes: in vitro stimulation with specific CMV peptide epitopes to enrich CMV-specific T cells. This sample is drawn from a study of T cell repertoires in cytomegalovirus infection (dated by TCRdb to between 2019 and 2020). Broadly, across the study: Alongside well-studied HLA-B-restricted epitopes, the peptide stimulations were aimed at recently identified HLA-C-restricted CMV epitopes, whose presentation resists viral immunomodulation. Donor HLA type was relevant to the analysis, because carriage of CMV infection together with the matching HLA type was indicated by public TCR beta signatures. On the study overall, not on this receptor specifically: Cumulative frequency of public TCR beta family members discriminated carriers of CMV infection plus the relevant HLA type in this cohort and an independent 352-donor cohort. The ex vivo response was dominated by HLA-C-restricted CMV-specific TCR beta clonotypes, and the single most frequent clonotype in two of eight donors was supplied by these HLA-C-restricted clonotypes.

The V and J ends are trimmed by 7 bases and 0 bases, leaving 15 bases between them. The CDR3 contains 15 residues, cysteine and phenylalanine counted. Here the CDR3 DNA is all that survives: 45 bases in frame from base 1. The instrument was an Illumina HiSeq 1500. The public reads were reprocessed in TCRdb via fastp at Q25 and MiXCR, keeping in-frame beta chains. When rows share a CDR3 protein, they turn into one entry using the most common DNA and genes. Across this sample there are about 310,000 distinct CDR3 sequences, with around 25% seen only once. The top ten clonotypes cover roughly 15% of the sample.

This clonotype was obtained from a human donor in good health (CMV status not recorded). Some clones in this sample may be carry-over from other donors' samples. Source: cultured PBMCs, taken from culture after CMV antigen stimulation. The sequence links TRBV12-3 or TRBV12-4 to TRBJ1-1; TRBD1 might be the D gene, on 6 matching bases. CDR3 region: CASTASGTMNTEAFF. The nucleotides read TGTGCCAGCACCGCCTCCGGGACAATGAACACTGAAGCTTTCTTT.